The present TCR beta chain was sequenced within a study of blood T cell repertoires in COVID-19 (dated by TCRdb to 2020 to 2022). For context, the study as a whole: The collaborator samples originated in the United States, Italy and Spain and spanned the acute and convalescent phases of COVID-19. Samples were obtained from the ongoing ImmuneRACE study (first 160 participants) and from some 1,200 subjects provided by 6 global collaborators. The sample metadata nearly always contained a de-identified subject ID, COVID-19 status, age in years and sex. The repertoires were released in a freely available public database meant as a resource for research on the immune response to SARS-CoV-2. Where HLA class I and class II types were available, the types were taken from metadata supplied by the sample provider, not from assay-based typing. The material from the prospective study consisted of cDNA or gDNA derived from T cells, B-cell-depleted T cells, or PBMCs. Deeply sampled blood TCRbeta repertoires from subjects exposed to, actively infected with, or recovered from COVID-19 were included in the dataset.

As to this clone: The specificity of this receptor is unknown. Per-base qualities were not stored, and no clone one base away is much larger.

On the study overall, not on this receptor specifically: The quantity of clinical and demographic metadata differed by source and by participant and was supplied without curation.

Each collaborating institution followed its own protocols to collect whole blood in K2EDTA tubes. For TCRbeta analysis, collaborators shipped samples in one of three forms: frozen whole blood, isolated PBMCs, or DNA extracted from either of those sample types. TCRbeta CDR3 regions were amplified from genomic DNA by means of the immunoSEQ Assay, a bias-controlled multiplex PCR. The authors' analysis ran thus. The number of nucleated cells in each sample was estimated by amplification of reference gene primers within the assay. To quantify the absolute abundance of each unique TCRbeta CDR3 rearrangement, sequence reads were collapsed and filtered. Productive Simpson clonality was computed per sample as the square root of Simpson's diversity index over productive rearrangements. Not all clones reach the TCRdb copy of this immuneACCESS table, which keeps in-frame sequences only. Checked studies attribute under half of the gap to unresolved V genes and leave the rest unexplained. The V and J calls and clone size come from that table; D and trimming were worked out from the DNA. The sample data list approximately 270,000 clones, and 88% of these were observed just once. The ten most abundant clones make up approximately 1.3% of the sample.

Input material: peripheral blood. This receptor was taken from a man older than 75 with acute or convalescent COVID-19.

The nucleotides are TGTGCCAGCAAAGAATCAGGAGGGGTCCGGAGCGGGGAGCTGTTTTTT. Its coded protein is CASKESGGVRSGELFF. The chain is assembled from TRBV2 and TRBJ2-2; matching of 6 bases hints at TRBD2 as the D gene. The germline V gene provides CDR1 SNHLY and CDR2 FYNNEI. There are 16 amino acids in the CDR3, from cysteine to phenylalanine inclusive. Only the CDR3 DNA is retained, 48 bases long and in frame from the first base. V loses 7 bases, J loses 7 bases, and the germline ends lie 22 bases apart.